Listed below are T cell receptor beta chains from one sample, sequenced in a study of T-cell reconstitution after alpha-beta-depleted transplantation in children. MiXCR was run by TCRdb on the PCR reads, yielding one entry per CDR3 protein. The sample lists approximately 420,000 distinct CDR3 sequences; approximately 11% were seen once. This sample comprised PBMCs from the stem cell graft donor, obtained from the stem cell graft. The origin of the receptors is a human donor who donated a stem cell graft to a child with acute myeloid leukemia. CDR3s include the opening cysteine and the closing phenylalanine or tryptophan. D genes are given only for firm matches. Size values are once, few and many counts, or a class for expanded clones, and some rows have none.

many,TRBJ1-2,-,TRBV29-1,TGCAGCGCCGGACAAGGGATTAGCGGCTACACCTTC,CSAGQGISGYTF
-,TRBJ2-1,TRBD2,TRBV27,TGTGCCAGCAGTTTAGCTAGCGGGGGGAATAATGAGCAGTTCTTC,CASSLASGGNNEQFF
-,TRBJ2-6,TRBD1,TRBV6-2/TRBV6-3,TGTGCCAGCAACCGGGACAGCGACTCTGGGGCCAACGTCCTGACTTTC,CASNRDSDSGANVLTF
few,TRBJ2-3,-,TRBV9,TGTGCCAGCAGCGCCCGGGACGACGGACATTTTACGCAGTATTTT,CASSARDDGHFTQYF
few,TRBJ1-1,-,TRBV20-1,TGCAGTGCTATGGTTTCCCGTTGGAACACTGAAGCTTTCTTT,CSAMVSRWNTEAFF
many,TRBJ1-6,-,TRBV6-5,TGTGCCAGCAGTTACAGCCCCGAAAATTCACCCCTCCACTTT,CASSYSPENSPLHF
few,TRBJ2-4,-,TRBV20-1,TGCAGTGCTGACGGACTGTCCGGAAACATTCAGTACTTC,CSADGLSGNIQYF
many,TRBJ2-1,-,TRBV3-1,TGTGCCAGCAGCCCCCCAGAAGGCAATGAGCAGTTCTTC,CASSPPEGNEQFF
-,TRBJ2-1,TRBD1,TRBV11-2,TGTGCCAGCAACACACGCGGACAGGCGGCTATCGATGAGCAGTTCTTC,CASNTRGQAAIDEQFF
few,TRBJ2-4,-,TRBV20-1,TGCAGTGCTACTGAGCTGTTCGGCATTCAGTACTTC,CSATELFGIQYF
-,TRBJ1-1,TRBD1,TRBV29-1,TGCAGCGTTGACGTAGGGGCAGGGGGTGGCGAAGCTTTCTTT,CSVDVGAGGGEAFF
many,TRBJ2-1,TRBD2,TRBV5-1,TGCGCCAGCAGCTTGTGGGCGGGACTAGCCTTCGATGAGCAGTTCTTC,CASSLWAGLAFDEQFF
-,TRBJ1-1,TRBD1,TRBV12-3/TRBV12-4,TGTGCCAGCAGGGTGTCAGGGGGGAACACTGAAGCTTTCTTT,CASRVSGGNTEAFF
-,TRBJ1-6,-,TRBV9,TGTGCCAGCAGCGAGACACGGGATAATTCACCCCTCCACTTT,CASSETRDNSPLHF
many,TRBJ1-3,-,TRBV11-2,TGTGCCAGCAGCTCGATACAGGGCCACTCTGGAAACACCATATATTTT,CASSSIQGHSGNTIYF
few,TRBJ2-7,-,TRBV19,TGTGCCAGTAGTACCTATTCCCGGGACGCCGAGCAGTACTTC,CASSTYSRDAEQYF
few,TRBJ2-3,TRBD1,TRBV12-3/TRBV12-4,TGTGCCAGCAAGAAGCAGGGGGCAACAGATACGCAGTATTTT,CASKKQGATDTQYF
many,TRBJ1-5,-,TRBV6-1,TGTGCCAGCAGGGCGGGGAATCAGCCCCAGCATTTT,CASRAGNQPQHF
few,TRBJ1-2,-,TRBV20-1,TGCAGTGCTACCCTGACGGTCGGGTATGGCTACACCTTC,CSATLTVGYGYTF
few,TRBJ2-1,TRBD2,TRBV6-5,TGTGCCAGCAGTTACTCGGGACTAGCGGGGTACAATGAGCAGTTCTTC,CASSYSGLAGYNEQFF
-,TRBJ2-1,-,TRBV7-2,TGTGCCAGCAGCTTAGATCGGGGGGCGGGTGAGCAGTTCTTC,CASSLDRGAGEQFF
many,TRBJ2-3,-,TRBV6-5,TGTGCCAGCAGCCCCAATTCAGATACGCAGTATTTT,CASSPNSDTQYF
-,TRBJ2-2,-,TRBV25-1,TGTGCCAGCAGTACCCTCGGGACGGCGACCGGGGAGCTGTTTTTT,CASSTLGTATGELFF
few,TRBJ2-2,-,TRBV7-2,TGTGCCAGCAGCTTAGGGTGGAGGGGGCCGAACACCGGGGAGCTGTTTTTT,CASSLGWRGPNTGELFF
few,TRBJ1-5,-,TRBV20-1,TGCAGTGCTAGAGGATCAGGGACGGGAAATCAGCCCCAGCATTTT,CSARGSGTGNQPQHF
-,TRBJ2-5,TRBD1,TRBV5-1,TGCGCCAGCAGACCGGGACAGGGGCCGGAGACCCAGTACTTC,CASRPGQGPETQYF
-,TRBJ2-1,TRBD2,TRBV5-1,TGCGCCAGCAGCTCCGGACTAGCGGGAGGGCTACGCTACTTCAATGAGCAGTTCTTC,CASSSGLAGGLRYFNEQFF
-,TRBJ2-1,-,TRBV15,TGTGCCACCAGCAGAGATTTGGCCTACAATGAGCAGTTCTTC,CATSRDLAYNEQFF
few,TRBJ2-3,-,TRBV29-1,TGCAGCGTTGTTAGACAGAGCACAGATACGCAGTATTTT,CSVVRQSTDTQYF
-,TRBJ1-5,-,TRBV7-9,TGTGCCAGCAGCCGGGGGGGGAGGGGCAATCAGCCCCAGCATTTT,CASSRGGRGNQPQHF
many,TRBJ2-2,-,TRBV7-3,TGTGCCAGCAGCTTAACGAGCGCGAACACCGGGGAGCTGTTTTTT,CASSLTSANTGELFF
few,TRBJ2-3,TRBD2,TRBV29-1,TGCAGCGTAAGACTAGCGGGGGGCACAGATACGCAGTATTTT,CSVRLAGGTDTQYF
-,TRBJ2-2,TRBD2,TRBV12-3/TRBV12-4,TGTGCCAGCAGATCCGGGAGGGCGGCCGGGGAGCTGTTTTTT,CASRSGRAAGELFF
-,TRBJ1-6,-,TRBV20-1,TGCAGTGCCCCGAAGGGTCACCCTGATAATTCACCCCTCCACTTT,CSAPKGHPDNSPLHF
few,TRBJ2-5,-,TRBV7-2,TGTGCCAGCAGCTTCGGCCTTACTATCTCAGAGACCCAGTACTTC,CASSFGLTISETQYF
-,TRBJ1-3,-,TRBV11-1,TGTGCCAGCAGCTTAGCTTGGTTGGTGGAGGACCCCTCTGGAAACACCATATATTTT,CASSLAWLVEDPSGNTIYF
-,TRBJ1-2,-,TRBV19,TGTGCCAGTGGCACCGTGGGGGTTGGCTACACCTTC,CASGTVGVGYTF
few,TRBJ1-1,-,TRBV4-1,TGCGCCAGCAGCCAAGGGCACATATCGAACACTGAAGCTTTCTTT,CASSQGHISNTEAFF
many,TRBJ2-2,-,TRBV2,TGTGCCAGCAGTGGTCTGGGGTACACCGGGGAGCTGTTTTTT,CASSGLGYTGELFF